This T cell receptor (beta chain) was identified during a study of T-cell reconstitution after alpha-beta-depleted transplantation in children. V was shortened by 0 bases and J by 11 bases, with 15 bases between the two germline ends. CDR1 and CDR2 from the germline V gene are SGHRS and YFSETQ. The CDR3 has 15 amino acids. This clonotype was observed a handful of times. Preparation of the TCRbeta library used unique molecular identifiers. One entry per CDR3 protein results from TCRdb running MiXCR on the PCR reads. The sample yields 330,000 or so distinct CDR3 sequences, 10% seen once. This receptor was taken from a human donor who donated a stem cell graft to a child with acute lymphoblastic leukemia. The chain couples TRBV5-1 to TRBJ1-6; possibly TRBD1 for D (6 bases). Source: PBMCs from the stem cell graft donor, taken from the stem cell graft. CDR3 in amino acids: CASSLDPGAATPLHF. The CDR3 coding sequence is TGCGCCAGCAGCTTGGATCCGGGGGCAGCGACACCCCTCCACTTT.